This T cell receptor (beta chain) was captured by sequencing in a study of CD8 T cells in Susac syndrome. This clonotype was seen once. Trimming left V 2 bases short and J 3 bases short, with 11 bases between. CDR3 length: 14 residues. After extraction with the RNeasy kit, roughly 0.45 to 1 ug of the RNA was reverse transcribed using random hexamers. By means of immunoSEQ multiplex PCR, TCR beta CDR3 spanning 54 Vbeta and 13 Jbeta underwent amplification. In TCRdb, the immunoSEQ multiplex PCR reads were re-called with MiXCR into one record per CDR3 protein. This table holds 250,000 to 300,000 distinct CDR3 sequences, 75% to 85% found once.

The genes are TRBV12-3 or TRBV12-4 and TRBJ2-7; D assignment may be TRBD1 or TRBD2 (6 bases each). Source material: CD8+ T cells from PBMCs. This sequence was found in a human donor with multiple sclerosis. DNA for the CDR3: TGTGCCAGCAGTTTATGGGGGGCTCACTACGAGCAGTACTTC. It yields the protein CASSLWGAHYEQYF.